This is a list of T cell receptor beta chains from one sample in a study of post-analysis software for immune sequencing data. TCRdb passed the PCR reads through MiXCR, listing each CDR3 protein once. The table has over 150,000 distinct CDR3 sequences, roughly 31% seen once. Material: blood. Receptor source: a girl aged 10-17 years with multiple sclerosis. Both conserved end residues are part of each CDR3. D genes are given only for firm matches. For some rows the clone size is stated as once, few or many, or as a class when expanded; others skip it.

clone_size d_call j_call v_call cdr3_aa cdr3_nt
many NA TRBJ2-1 TRBV27 CASSLIWGDEQFF TGTGCCAGCAGTTTAATCTGGGGCGATGAGCAGTTCTTC
few TRBD2 TRBJ2-5 TRBV5-1 CASSSGGTSGEETQYF TGCGCCAGCAGCTCTGGGGGGACTAGCGGCGAAGAGACCCAGTACTTC
NA NA TRBJ1-2 TRBV14 CASSQEINYGYTF TGTGCCAGCAGCCAAGAAATAAACTATGGCTACACCTTC
many TRBD2 TRBJ2-3 TRBV20-1 CSARDQREGSDTQYF TGCAGTGCTAGAGATCAGCGGGAGGGTTCCGATACGCAGTATTTT
many NA TRBJ1-1 TRBV6-6 CASSYPGTENTEAFF TGTGCCAGCAGTTACCCCGGGACGGAGAACACTGAAGCTTTCTTT
few NA TRBJ2-7 TRBV3-1 CASSQEGVNEQYF TGTGCCAGCAGCCAAGAGGGCGTAAACGAGCAGTACTTC
many NA TRBJ2-7 TRBV29-1 CSVSSLSDYEQYF TGCAGCGTCTCGAGTTTGAGCGACTACGAGCAGTACTTC
NA NA TRBJ2-7 TRBV18 CASSPPQTRDYEQYF TGTGCCAGCTCACCACCTCAGACTAGGGATTACGAGCAGTACTTC
few TRBD2 TRBJ2-7 TRBV28 CASSYSPTLAGGYEQYF TGTGCCAGCAGTTATTCCCCAACGTTAGCGGGAGGCTACGAGCAGTACTTC
many NA TRBJ2-3 TRBV28 CASSQTTSTDTQYF TGTGCCAGCAGTCAGACTACTAGCACAGATACGCAGTATTTT
many NA TRBJ2-1 TRBV7-3 CASSLDGSYNEQFF TGTGCCAGCAGCTTAGATGGGTCCTACAATGAGCAGTTCTTC
many TRBD1 TRBJ1-6 TRBV6-5 CASSSSGGNNSPLHF TGTGCCAGCAGTTCCTCAGGGGGGAATAATTCACCCCTCCACTTT
NA NA TRBJ1-5 TRBV5-1 CASSWEGNHQPQHF TGCGCCAGCAGCTGGGAGGGGAATCATCAGCCCCAGCATTTT
NA NA TRBJ1-5 TRBV20-1 CSASPSNQNQPQHF TGCAGTGCTAGTCCCAGTAACCAAAATCAGCCCCAGCATTTT
many NA TRBJ2-7 TRBV2 CASRKTDGYEQYF TGTGCCAGCAGGAAGACGGACGGCTACGAGCAGTACTTC
NA NA TRBJ1-1 TRBV29-1 CSVARDGTEAFF TGCAGCGTCGCCCGGGACGGCACTGAAGCTTTCTTT
NA NA TRBJ2-7 TRBV18 CVSSPRSDEQYF TGTGTCAGCTCCCCTCGGAGTGACGAGCAGTACTTC
many NA TRBJ2-4 TRBV25-1 CASSASGGTFQYF TGTGCCAGCAGTGCATCAGGAGGGACATTTCAGTACTTC
NA TRBD2 TRBJ2-2 TRBV7-9 CASSLKAGSGSSTGELFF TGTGCCAGCAGCTTAAAGGCGGGGAGCGGGAGTAGTACCGGGGAGCTGTTTTTT
many NA TRBJ1-2 TRBV15 CATSRDTLANYGYTF TGTGCCACCAGCAGAGATACATTAGCTAACTATGGCTACACCTTC